A selection of T cell receptor beta chains follows, all from one sample in a study of blood T cell repertoires in COVID-19. Method: immunoSEQ multiplex PCR; TCRdb's copy keeps in-frame clones and lacks some. The sample includes about 46,000 clones, approximately 89% seen only once; the top ten take approximately 3%. The source material was peripheral blood. The receptors stem from a man in his forties or fifties with acute or convalescent COVID-19. The CDR3 runs from the conserved cysteine through the conserved F or W. Each record gives: clone size, D gene, J gene, V gene, CDR3 length, CDR3 DNA, CDR3 protein. D genes are given only for firm matches. The size field is filled for only some rows; it gives once, few, many or a size class.

clone_size: -; d_call: -; j_call: TRBJ2-7; v_call: TRBV18; cdr3_length: 16; cdr3_nt: TGTGCCAGCTCATCGTCGGATGCCCGGGGCTCCTACGAGCAGTACTTC; cdr3_aa: CASSSSDARGSYEQYF
clone_size: -; d_call: TRBD2; j_call: TRBJ2-7; v_call: TRBV7-6; cdr3_length: 15; cdr3_nt: TGTGCCAGCAGCTCACCATTGGGGGGGAATTACGAGCAGTACTTC; cdr3_aa: CASSSPLGGNYEQYF
clone_size: once; d_call: TRBD1; j_call: TRBJ1-2; v_call: TRBV6-4; cdr3_length: 17; cdr3_nt: TGTGCCAGCAGCGACGGGATCGGGACAGGGGGACCCTATGGCTACACCTTC; cdr3_aa: CASSDGIGTGGPYGYTF
clone_size: once; d_call: TRBD1; j_call: TRBJ1-1; v_call: TRBV2; cdr3_length: 15; cdr3_nt: TGTGCCAGCCAGAGACAGGGTAGTCGGAACACTGAAGCTTTCTTT; cdr3_aa: CASQRQGSRNTEAFF
clone_size: -; d_call: -; j_call: TRBJ2-5; v_call: TRBV29-1; cdr3_length: 15; cdr3_nt: TGCAGCGTTCGCATCGAGGGGGGGCGTCGGGAGACCCAGTACTTC; cdr3_aa: CSVRIEGGRRETQYF
clone_size: once; d_call: TRBD2; j_call: TRBJ2-1; v_call: TRBV2; cdr3_length: 14; cdr3_nt: TGTGCCAGCAATCTAGCGGGGGGGAACTCGGAGCAGTTCTTC; cdr3_aa: CASNLAGGNSEQFF
clone_size: -; d_call: -; j_call: TRBJ2-2; v_call: TRBV6-5; cdr3_length: 13; cdr3_nt: TGTGCCAGCAGTTCCGGGAAAACCGGGGAGCTGTTTTTT; cdr3_aa: CASSSGKTGELFF
clone_size: -; d_call: TRBD1; j_call: TRBJ2-4; v_call: TRBV29-1; cdr3_length: 17; cdr3_nt: TGCAGCGTTGAGTTGGGGGGGACAGGGTCCCTCCTAAACATTCAGTACTTC; cdr3_aa: CSVELGGTGSLLNIQYF
clone_size: -; d_call: TRBD1; j_call: TRBJ2-3; v_call: TRBV5-6; cdr3_length: 15; cdr3_nt: TGTGCCAGCACCCCGGGACAGGGGTTCGCAGATACGCAGTATTTT; cdr3_aa: CASTPGQGFADTQYF
clone_size: -; d_call: TRBD2; j_call: TRBJ2-5; v_call: TRBV9; cdr3_length: 15; cdr3_nt: TGTGCCAGCAGCTATAGCGGGGAGAACCAAGAGACCCAGTACTTC; cdr3_aa: CASSYSGENQETQYF
clone_size: -; d_call: TRBD1; j_call: TRBJ2-1; v_call: TRBV5-1; cdr3_length: 15; cdr3_nt: TGCGCCAGCAGCTTGGGGGACAGGGGTTACAATGAGCAGTTCTTC; cdr3_aa: CASSLGDRGYNEQFF
clone_size: -; d_call: -; j_call: TRBJ2-6; v_call: TRBV19; cdr3_length: 16; cdr3_nt: TGTGCCAGTACCGTGGATGGAGGTGCTGGGGCCAACGTCCTGACTTTC; cdr3_aa: CASTVDGGAGANVLTF
clone_size: once; d_call: -; j_call: TRBJ2-1; v_call: TRBV5-1; cdr3_length: 13; cdr3_nt: TGCGCCAGCAGTTCAGGACAACACAATGAGCAGTTCTTC; cdr3_aa: CASSSGQHNEQFF
clone_size: -; d_call: TRBD1; j_call: TRBJ1-1; v_call: TRBV5-5; cdr3_length: 15; cdr3_nt: TGTGCCAGCAGCCCCGCCGGGACAGCGAACACTGAAGCTTTCTTT; cdr3_aa: CASSPAGTANTEAFF
clone_size: -; d_call: -; j_call: TRBJ1-2; v_call: TRBV2; cdr3_length: 13; cdr3_nt: TGTGCCAGCAGATTGACAGAGAACTATGGCTACACCTTC; cdr3_aa: CASRLTENYGYTF
clone_size: -; d_call: -; j_call: TRBJ1-6; v_call: TRBV14; cdr3_length: 14; cdr3_nt: TGTGCCAGCAGCCAAGAAACAGCCAATTCACCCCTCCACTTT; cdr3_aa: CASSQETANSPLHF
clone_size: -; d_call: -; j_call: TRBJ1-1; v_call: TRBV18; cdr3_length: 12; cdr3_nt: TGTGCCAGCTCACCAGGACAGCCAAAAGCTTTCTTT; cdr3_aa: CASSPGQPKAFF
clone_size: -; d_call: TRBD2; j_call: TRBJ2-1; v_call: TRBV4-1; cdr3_length: 15; cdr3_nt: TGCGCCAGCACGATCGGGGGGGGATCCTACAATGAGCAGTTCTTC; cdr3_aa: CASTIGGGSYNEQFF
clone_size: -; d_call: -; j_call: TRBJ2-3; v_call: TRBV3-1/TRBV3-2; cdr3_length: 14; cdr3_nt: TGTGCCAGCAGCCAAGTAGGGGGCACAGATACGCAGTATTTT; cdr3_aa: CASSQVGGTDTQYF
clone_size: -; d_call: TRBD1; j_call: TRBJ1-2; v_call: TRBV30; cdr3_length: 13; cdr3_nt: TGTGCCTGGACCTTAACAGGGGGCTATGGCTACACCTTC; cdr3_aa: CAWTLTGGYGYTF
clone_size: -; d_call: -; j_call: TRBJ2-6; v_call: TRBV3-1/TRBV3-2; cdr3_length: 19; cdr3_nt: TGTGCCAGCAGCCAAGTTTTGGGGGGTCTCCGGTCTGGGGCCAACGTCCTGACTTTC; cdr3_aa: CASSQVLGGLRSGANVLTF
clone_size: -; d_call: -; j_call: TRBJ1-1; v_call: TRBV12-3/TRBV12-4; cdr3_length: 12; cdr3_nt: TGTGCCAGCAGTTTAAGGAGGGTTGAAGCTTTCTTT; cdr3_aa: CASSLRRVEAFF
clone_size: -; d_call: TRBD1; j_call: TRBJ2-7; v_call: TRBV10-3; cdr3_length: 17; cdr3_nt: TGTGCCATCAGTGAGTCAGGACAGGGGGCCTTCTCCTACGAGCAGTACTTC; cdr3_aa: CAISESGQGAFSYEQYF
clone_size: -; d_call: TRBD1; j_call: TRBJ2-2; v_call: TRBV6-5; cdr3_length: 14; cdr3_nt: TGTGCCAGCAGTTTAAACAGGGGGCCCGGGGAGCTGTTTTTT; cdr3_aa: CASSLNRGPGELFF
clone_size: -; d_call: -; j_call: TRBJ2-7; v_call: TRBV3-1/TRBV3-2; cdr3_length: 15; cdr3_nt: TGTGCCAGCAGCCAAGTGTTAACACCCTCCTACGAGCAGTACTTC; cdr3_aa: CASSQVLTPSYEQYF
clone_size: once; d_call: TRBD1; j_call: TRBJ1-2; v_call: TRBV2; cdr3_length: 13; cdr3_nt: TGTGCCAGCAGGGGGGACAGGGGACCTGGCTACACCTTC; cdr3_aa: CASRGDRGPGYTF
clone_size: -; d_call: TRBD2; j_call: TRBJ2-3; v_call: TRBV5-4; cdr3_length: 15; cdr3_nt: TGTGCCAGCAGCACGCGGACTAGCGGGGCAGATACGCAGTATTTT; cdr3_aa: CASSTRTSGADTQYF
clone_size: -; d_call: -; j_call: TRBJ1-4; v_call: TRBV5-6; cdr3_length: 13; cdr3_nt: TGTGCCAGCAGCTTCAGGGTGGAGGAAAAACTGTTTTTT; cdr3_aa: CASSFRVEEKLFF
clone_size: -; d_call: TRBD1; j_call: TRBJ2-2; v_call: TRBV9; cdr3_length: 15; cdr3_nt: TGTGCCAGCAGCGCTGACAGGGTCCACACCGGGGAGCTGTTTTTT; cdr3_aa: CASSADRVHTGELFF
clone_size: -; d_call: -; j_call: TRBJ2-7; v_call: TRBV11-2; cdr3_length: 16; cdr3_nt: TGTGCCAGCAGCTCGACCAGGGGACGGAGCTCCTACGAGCAGTACTTC; cdr3_aa: CASSSTRGRSSYEQYF
clone_size: -; d_call: -; j_call: TRBJ2-3; v_call: TRBV7-2; cdr3_length: 17; cdr3_nt: TGTGCCAGCAGCTTAGATTCGCGCCTAGGTGTGGTGGATACGCAGTATTTT; cdr3_aa: CASSLDSRLGVVDTQYF
clone_size: -; d_call: -; j_call: TRBJ2-3; v_call: TRBV5-1; cdr3_length: 13; cdr3_nt: TGCGCCAGCAATATTCGGAGCACAGATACGCAGTATTTT; cdr3_aa: CASNIRSTDTQYF
clone_size: -; d_call: TRBD2; j_call: TRBJ2-3; v_call: TRBV15; cdr3_length: 17; cdr3_nt: TGTGCCACCAGCAGAGATCGGGCTAGCGGGGGGCCAGATACGCAGTATTTT; cdr3_aa: CATSRDRASGGPDTQYF
clone_size: -; d_call: TRBD1; j_call: TRBJ1-6; v_call: TRBV19; cdr3_length: 15; cdr3_nt: TGTGCCAGTAGCTTGGGACAGGGGGTACATTCACCCCTCCACTTT; cdr3_aa: CASSLGQGVHSPLHF
clone_size: -; d_call: -; j_call: TRBJ1-3; v_call: TRBV7-9; cdr3_length: 16; cdr3_nt: TGTGCCAGCAGCGTGGCAGGGCCCAACTCTGGAAACACCATATATTTT; cdr3_aa: CASSVAGPNSGNTIYF
clone_size: -; d_call: TRBD2; j_call: TRBJ2-7; v_call: TRBV7-2; cdr3_length: 16; cdr3_nt: TGTGCCAGCAGCCCTAACGGACTAGCGGGACTCTACGAGCAGTACTTC; cdr3_aa: CASSPNGLAGLYEQYF
clone_size: -; d_call: -; j_call: TRBJ2-1; v_call: TRBV5-1; cdr3_length: 14; cdr3_nt: TGCGCCAGCAGCCTACAGACCGCTCACAATGAGCAGTTCTTC; cdr3_aa: CASSLQTAHNEQFF
clone_size: -; d_call: -; j_call: TRBJ2-7; v_call: TRBV3-1/TRBV3-2; cdr3_length: 15; cdr3_nt: TGTGCCAGCAGCCACCCCACAGGGACCTTTTACGAGCAGTACTTC; cdr3_aa: CASSHPTGTFYEQYF
clone_size: -; d_call: -; j_call: TRBJ1-2; v_call: TRBV6-5; cdr3_length: 15; cdr3_nt: TGTGCCAGCATAGGGAACGACAGGCCTAACTATGGCTACACCTTC; cdr3_aa: CASIGNDRPNYGYTF
clone_size: -; d_call: -; j_call: TRBJ1-1; v_call: TRBV7-2; cdr3_length: 14; cdr3_nt: TGTGCCAGCAGAGTTGGGACACCTAACACTGAAGCTTTCTTT; cdr3_aa: CASRVGTPNTEAFF
clone_size: -; d_call: TRBD2; j_call: TRBJ2-7; v_call: TRBV5-1; cdr3_length: 14; cdr3_nt: TGCGCCAGCAGCCCTCTCGCGGGGGGCTGGGAGCAGTACTTC; cdr3_aa: CASSPLAGGWEQYF
clone_size: -; d_call: TRBD1; j_call: TRBJ1-2; v_call: TRBV7-2; cdr3_length: 14; cdr3_nt: TGTGCCAGCAGCTTGGGGACAGGGAGGGATGGCTACACCTTC; cdr3_aa: CASSLGTGRDGYTF
clone_size: -; d_call: TRBD2; j_call: TRBJ2-6; v_call: TRBV30; cdr3_length: 22; cdr3_nt: TGTGCCTGGAGCGTTTGGGGACTAGCGGGGGCCCTGAAAGGCTCTGGGGCCAACGTCCTGACTTTC; cdr3_aa: CAWSVWGLAGALKGSGANVLTF
clone_size: -; d_call: -; j_call: TRBJ1-1; v_call: TRBV24-1; cdr3_length: 13; cdr3_nt: TGTGCCACCAGTGATGACAGGAACACTGAAGCTTTCTTT; cdr3_aa: CATSDDRNTEAFF